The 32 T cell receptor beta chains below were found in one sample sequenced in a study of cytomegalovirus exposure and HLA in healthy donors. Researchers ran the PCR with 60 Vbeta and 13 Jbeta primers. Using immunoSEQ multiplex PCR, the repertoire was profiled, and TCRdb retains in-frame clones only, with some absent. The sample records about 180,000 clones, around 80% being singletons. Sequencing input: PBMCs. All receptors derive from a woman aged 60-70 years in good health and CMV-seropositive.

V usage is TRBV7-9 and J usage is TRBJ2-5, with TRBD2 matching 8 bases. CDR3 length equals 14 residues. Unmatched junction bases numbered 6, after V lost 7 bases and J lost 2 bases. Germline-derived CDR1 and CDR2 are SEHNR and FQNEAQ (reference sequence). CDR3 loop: CASNQRGTQETQYF. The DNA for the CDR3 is TGTGCCAGCAATCAGCGGGGGACTCAAGAGACCCAGTACTTC.

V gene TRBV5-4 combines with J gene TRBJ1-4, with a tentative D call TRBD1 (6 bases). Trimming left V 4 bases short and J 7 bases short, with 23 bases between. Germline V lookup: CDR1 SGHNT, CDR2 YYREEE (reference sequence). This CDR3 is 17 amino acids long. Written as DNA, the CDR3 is TGTGCCAGCAGCCTTAACGCCCTGACAGGAGCTCGTGAAAAACTGTTTTTT. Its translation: CASSLNALTGAREKLFF.

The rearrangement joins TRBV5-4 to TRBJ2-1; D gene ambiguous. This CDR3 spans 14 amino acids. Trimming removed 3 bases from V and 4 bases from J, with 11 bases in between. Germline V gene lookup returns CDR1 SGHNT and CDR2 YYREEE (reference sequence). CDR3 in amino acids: CASSSPGGYNEQFF. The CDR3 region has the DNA TGTGCCAGCAGCTCGCCCGGCGGATACAATGAGCAGTTCTTC.

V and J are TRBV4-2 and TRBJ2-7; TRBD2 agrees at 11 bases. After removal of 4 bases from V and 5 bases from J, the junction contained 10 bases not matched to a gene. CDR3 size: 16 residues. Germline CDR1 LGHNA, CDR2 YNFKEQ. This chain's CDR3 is CASSPATSGARHEQYF. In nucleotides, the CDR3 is TGTGCCAGCAGCCCCGCGACTAGCGGGGCCCGTCACGAGCAGTACTTC.

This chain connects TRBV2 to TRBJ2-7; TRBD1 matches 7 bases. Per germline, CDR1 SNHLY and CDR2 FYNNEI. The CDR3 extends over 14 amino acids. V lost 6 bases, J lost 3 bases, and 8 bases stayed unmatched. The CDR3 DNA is TGTGCCAGCAGACAGGGGTCCCTCAGCTACGAGCAGTACTTC. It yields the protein CASRQGSLSYEQYF.

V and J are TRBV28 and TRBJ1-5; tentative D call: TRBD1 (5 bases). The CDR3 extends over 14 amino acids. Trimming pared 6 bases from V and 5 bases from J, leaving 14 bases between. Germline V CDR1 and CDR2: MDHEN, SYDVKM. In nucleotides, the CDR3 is TGTGCCAGCAGGGTGGGGGGTTTGGATCAGCCCCAGCATTTT. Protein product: CASRVGGLDQPQHF.

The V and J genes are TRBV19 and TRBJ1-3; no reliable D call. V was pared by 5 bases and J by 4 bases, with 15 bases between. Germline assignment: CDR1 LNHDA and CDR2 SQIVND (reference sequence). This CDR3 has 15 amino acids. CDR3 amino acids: CASSPRAGRGNTIYF. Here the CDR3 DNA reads TGTGCCAGTAGTCCGAGGGCCGGGAGAGGAAACACCATATATTTT.

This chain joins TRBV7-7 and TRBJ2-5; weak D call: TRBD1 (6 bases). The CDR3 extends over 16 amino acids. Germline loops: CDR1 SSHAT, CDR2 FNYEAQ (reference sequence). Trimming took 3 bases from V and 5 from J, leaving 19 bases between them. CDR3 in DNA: TGTGCCAGCAGCTTTTGTATGGGGGCGCCCCGGGAGACCCAGTACTTC. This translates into CASSFCMGAPRETQYF.

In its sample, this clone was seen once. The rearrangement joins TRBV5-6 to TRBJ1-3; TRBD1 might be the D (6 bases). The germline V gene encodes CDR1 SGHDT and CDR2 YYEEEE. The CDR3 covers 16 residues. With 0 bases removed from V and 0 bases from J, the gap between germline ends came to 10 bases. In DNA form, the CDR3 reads TGTGCCAGCAGCTTGGAGGGGGGGAGCTCTGGAAACACCATATATTTT. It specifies CASSLEGGSSGNTIYF.

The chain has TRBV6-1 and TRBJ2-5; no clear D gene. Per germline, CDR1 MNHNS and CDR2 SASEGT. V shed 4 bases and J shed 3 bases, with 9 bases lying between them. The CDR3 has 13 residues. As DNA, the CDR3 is TGTGCCAGCAGTGGTGCTATAAAAGAGACCCAGTACTTC. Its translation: CASSGAIKETQYF.

The CDR3 bases are TGTGCCAGCAGCTTAGGAGGTTCACCCCTCCACTTT. Amino acid sequence: CASSLGGSPLHF. The chain couples TRBV11-2 to TRBJ1-6; no definite D call. The germline CDR1 and CDR2 sequences are SGHAT and FQNNGV. The CDR3 runs 12 residues. Trimming left V 1 base short and J 9 bases short, with 4 bases between.

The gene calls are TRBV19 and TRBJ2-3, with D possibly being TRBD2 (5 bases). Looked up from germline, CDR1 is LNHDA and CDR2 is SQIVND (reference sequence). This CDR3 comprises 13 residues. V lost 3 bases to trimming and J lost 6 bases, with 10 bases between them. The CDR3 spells CASSISDRDTQYF. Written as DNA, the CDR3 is TGTGCCAGTAGTATTAGCGATAGGGATACGCAGTATTTT.

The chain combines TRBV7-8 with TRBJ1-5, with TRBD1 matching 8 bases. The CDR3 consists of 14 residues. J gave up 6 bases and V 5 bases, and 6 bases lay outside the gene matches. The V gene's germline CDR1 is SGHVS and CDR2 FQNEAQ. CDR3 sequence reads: CASSHGQGSQPQHF. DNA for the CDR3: TGTGCCAGCAGCCACGGACAGGGTAGTCAGCCCCAGCATTTT.

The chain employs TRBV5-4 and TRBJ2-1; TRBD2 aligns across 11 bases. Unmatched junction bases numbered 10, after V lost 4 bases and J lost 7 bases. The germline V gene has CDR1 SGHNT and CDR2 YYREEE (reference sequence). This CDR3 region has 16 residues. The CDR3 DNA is TGTGCCAGCAGCCAGACAGGGGGACTAGCGGTGAATGAGCAGTTCTTC. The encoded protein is CASSQTGGLAVNEQFF.

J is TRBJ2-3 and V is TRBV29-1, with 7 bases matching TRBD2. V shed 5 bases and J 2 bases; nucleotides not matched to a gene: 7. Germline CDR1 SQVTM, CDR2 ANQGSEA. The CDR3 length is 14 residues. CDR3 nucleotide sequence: TGCAGCGTTTGTCCCGGACTAGTCACAGATACGCAGTATTTT. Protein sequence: CSVCPGLVTDTQYF.

DNA for the CDR3: TGTGCCAGCAGCCAAGATCCCCGCCCTTGGGGGCTCTACTATGGCTACACCTTC. This translates into CASSQDPRPWGLYYGYTF. The chain recombines TRBV4-2 with TRBJ1-2; a possible D gene is TRBD1 (6 bases). Germline loops: CDR1 LGHNA, CDR2 YNFKEQ. The CDR3 spans 18 residues. V gave up 0 bases and J gave up 3 bases, with 20 bases separating them.

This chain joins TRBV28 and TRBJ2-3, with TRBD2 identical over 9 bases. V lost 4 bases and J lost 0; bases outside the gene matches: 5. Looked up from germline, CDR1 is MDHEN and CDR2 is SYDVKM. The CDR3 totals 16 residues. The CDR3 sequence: CASSSPTSGSTDTQYF. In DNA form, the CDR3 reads TGTGCCAGCAGTTCCCCGACTAGCGGAAGCACAGATACGCAGTATTTT.

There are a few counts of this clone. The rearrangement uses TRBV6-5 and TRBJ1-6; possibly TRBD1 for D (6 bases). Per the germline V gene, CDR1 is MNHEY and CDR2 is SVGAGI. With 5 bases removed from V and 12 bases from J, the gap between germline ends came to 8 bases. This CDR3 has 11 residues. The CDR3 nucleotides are TGTGCCAGCAGTACAGGGAGACCCCTCCACTTT. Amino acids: CASSTGRPLHF.

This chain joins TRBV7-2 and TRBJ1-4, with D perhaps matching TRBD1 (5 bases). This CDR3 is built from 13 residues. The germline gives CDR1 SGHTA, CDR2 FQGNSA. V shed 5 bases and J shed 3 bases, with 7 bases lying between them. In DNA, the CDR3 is TGTGCCAGCAGCAGGGGTTCTAATGAAAAACTGTTTTTT. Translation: CASSRGSNEKLFF.

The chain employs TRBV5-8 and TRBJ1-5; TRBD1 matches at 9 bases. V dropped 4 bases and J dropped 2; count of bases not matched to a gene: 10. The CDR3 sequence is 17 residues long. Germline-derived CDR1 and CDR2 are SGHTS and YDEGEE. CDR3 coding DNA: TGTGCCAGCAGCCAATATGAAGGGACAGGGCGCAATCAGCCCCAGCATTTT. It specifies CASSQYEGTGRNQPQHF. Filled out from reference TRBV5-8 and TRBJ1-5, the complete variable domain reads EAGVTQSPTHLIKTRGQQATLRCSPISGHTSVYWYQQALGLGLQFLLWYDEGEERNRGNFPPRFSGRQFPNYSSELNVNALELEDSALYLCASSQYEGTGRNQPQHFGDGTRLSIL.

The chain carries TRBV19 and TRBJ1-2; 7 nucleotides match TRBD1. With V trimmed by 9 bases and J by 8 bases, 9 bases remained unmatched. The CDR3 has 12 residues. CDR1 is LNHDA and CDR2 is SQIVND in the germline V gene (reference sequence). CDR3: CASRNPRGGYTF. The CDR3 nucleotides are TGTGCCAGCAGAAACCCCAGGGGGGGCTACACCTTC.

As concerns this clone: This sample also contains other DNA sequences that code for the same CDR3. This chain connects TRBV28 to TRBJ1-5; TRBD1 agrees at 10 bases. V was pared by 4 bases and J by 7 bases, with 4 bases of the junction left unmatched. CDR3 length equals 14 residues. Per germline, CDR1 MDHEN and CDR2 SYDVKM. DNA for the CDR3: TGTGCCAGCAGTTCCGGACAGGGGGGACAGCCCCAGCATTTT. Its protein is CASSSGQGGQPQHF.

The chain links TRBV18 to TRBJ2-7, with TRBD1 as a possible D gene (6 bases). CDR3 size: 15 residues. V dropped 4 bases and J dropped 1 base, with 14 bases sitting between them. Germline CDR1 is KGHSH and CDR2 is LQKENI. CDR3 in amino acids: CASSRTGPGSYEQYF. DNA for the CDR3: TGTGCCAGCTCACGAACAGGGCCTGGTTCCTACGAGCAGTACTTC. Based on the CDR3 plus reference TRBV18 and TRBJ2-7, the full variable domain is NAGVMQNPRHLVRRRGQEARLRCSPMKGHSHVYWYRQLPEEGLKFMVYLQKENIIDESGMPKERFSAEFPKEGPSILRIQQVVRGDSAAYFCASSRTGPGSYEQYFGPGTRLTVT.

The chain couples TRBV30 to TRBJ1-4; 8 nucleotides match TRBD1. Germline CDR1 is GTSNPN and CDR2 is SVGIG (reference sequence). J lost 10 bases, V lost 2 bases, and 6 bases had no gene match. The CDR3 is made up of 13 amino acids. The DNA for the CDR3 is TGTGCCTGGAGTCCGACGACAGGGGCAAAACTGTTTTTT. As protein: CAWSPTTGAKLFF. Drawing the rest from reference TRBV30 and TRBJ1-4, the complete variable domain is SQTIHQWPATLVQPVGSPLSLECTVEGTSNPNLYWYRQAAGRGLQLLFYSVGIGQISSEVPQNLSASRPQDRQFILSSKKLLLSDSGFYLCAWSPTTGAKLFFGSGTQLSVL.

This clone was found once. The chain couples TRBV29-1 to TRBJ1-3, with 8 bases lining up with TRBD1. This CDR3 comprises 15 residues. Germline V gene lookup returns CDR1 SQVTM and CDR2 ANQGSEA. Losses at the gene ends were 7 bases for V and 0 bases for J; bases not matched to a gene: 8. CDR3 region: CSAQTGANSGNTIYF. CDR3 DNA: TGCAGCGCTCAGACAGGGGCAAACTCTGGAAACACCATATATTTT.

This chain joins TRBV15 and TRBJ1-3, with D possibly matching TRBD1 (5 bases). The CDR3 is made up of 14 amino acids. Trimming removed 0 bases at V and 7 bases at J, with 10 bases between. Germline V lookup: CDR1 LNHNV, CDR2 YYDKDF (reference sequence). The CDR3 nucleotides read TGTGCCACCAGCAGAGAGGGACTTCGGAACACCATATATTTT. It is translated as CATSREGLRNTIYF.

The CDR3 DNA is TGTGCCAGCAGCTCCCTGAAGCCGAACACTGAAGCTTTCTTT. This translates into CASSSLKPNTEAFF. The rearrangement joins TRBV7-2 to TRBJ1-1, with unresolved D. V was pared by 4 bases and J by 1 base, with 10 bases between. The CDR3 spans 14 residues. Germline V CDR1 and CDR2: SGHTA, FQGNSA.

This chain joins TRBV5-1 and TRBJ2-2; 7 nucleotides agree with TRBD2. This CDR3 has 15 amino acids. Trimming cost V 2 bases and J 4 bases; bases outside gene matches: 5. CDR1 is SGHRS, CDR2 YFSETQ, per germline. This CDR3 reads CASSFRLAATGELFF. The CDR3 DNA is TGCGCCAGCAGCTTTAGACTAGCAGCCACCGGGGAGCTGTTTTTT.

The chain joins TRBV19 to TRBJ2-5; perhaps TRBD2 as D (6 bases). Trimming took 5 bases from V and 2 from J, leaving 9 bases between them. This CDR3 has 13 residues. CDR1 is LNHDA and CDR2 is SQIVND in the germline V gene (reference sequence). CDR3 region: CASSAGHQETQYF. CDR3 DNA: TGTGCCAGTAGTGCGGGGCATCAAGAGACCCAGTACTTC.

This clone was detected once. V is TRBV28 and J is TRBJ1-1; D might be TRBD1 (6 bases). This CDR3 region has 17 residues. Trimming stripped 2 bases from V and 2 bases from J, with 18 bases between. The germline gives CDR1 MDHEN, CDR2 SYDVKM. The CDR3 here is CASSLGSTGQYNTEAFF. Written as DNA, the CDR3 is TGTGCCAGCAGTTTAGGTAGTACAGGGCAGTATAACACTGAAGCTTTCTTT.

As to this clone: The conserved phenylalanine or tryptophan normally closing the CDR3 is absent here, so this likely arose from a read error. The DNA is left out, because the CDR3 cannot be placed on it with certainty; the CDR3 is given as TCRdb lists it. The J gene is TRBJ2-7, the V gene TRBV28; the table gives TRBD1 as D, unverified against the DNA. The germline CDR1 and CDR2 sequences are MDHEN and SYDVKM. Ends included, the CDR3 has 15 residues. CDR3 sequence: CASSFFPGPYLRAVL.

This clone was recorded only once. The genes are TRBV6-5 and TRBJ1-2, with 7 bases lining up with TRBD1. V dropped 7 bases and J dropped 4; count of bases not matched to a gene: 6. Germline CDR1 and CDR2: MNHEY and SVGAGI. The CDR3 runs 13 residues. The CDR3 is CASKPGQTYGYTF. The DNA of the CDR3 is TGTGCCAGCAAGCCGGGACAGACCTATGGCTACACCTTC.